A single sample gave rise to the 12 T cell receptor beta chains below, sequenced in a study of beta chain features in type 1 diabetes. Points from the study as a whole: The study found moderately but significantly shorter TCRB CDR3s in all four CD4+ subsets of Type 1 diabetes patients.

No antigen has been assigned to these receptors. Expressed TCRB transcripts were sequenced, since all the RNA that had been isolated was reverse transcribed. Repertoires were generated with immunoSEQ multiplex PCR, while TCRdb's copy carries only in-frame clones and drops some. The sample holds more than 300,000 clones, 10% to 15% seen once. The sample comprised naive CD4+ T cells from blood. The source is a woman younger than 35 with type 1 diabetes.

In its sample, this clone was seen a few times. CDR3 bases: TGTGCCGGTCGGGGGGGCGGCGGGGAGCTGTTTTTT. The encoded protein is CAGRGGGGELFF. The V and J genes are TRBV28 and TRBJ2-2; 8 nucleotides align to TRBD2. Looked up from germline, CDR1 is MDHEN and CDR2 is SYDVKM. This CDR3 is built from 12 residues. The V gene end was trimmed by 11 bases and the J gene end by 7 bases; junction bases not matched to a gene: 6.

The table lists this clone with a few counts. V and J are TRBV28 and TRBJ2-7; D ambiguous. Trimming removed 5 bases at V and 2 bases at J, with 10 bases between. This CDR3 comprises 13 residues. Germline CDR1 reads MDHEN; CDR2 reads SYDVKM. CDR3 protein: CASSLRSPYEQYF. The CDR3 bases are TGTGCCAGCAGTCTAAGGAGCCCCTACGAGCAGTACTTC.

This clone was seen only a few times. The V and J genes are TRBV7-2 and TRBJ2-1; 9 positions agree with TRBD2. The CDR3 spans 17 residues. The junction had 4 bases not matched to a gene; V was cut back by 1 base and J by 0 bases. The germline CDR1 and CDR2 sequences are SGHTA and FQGNSA. The chain's CDR3 is CASSLGGGRGSYNEQFF. The CDR3 coding sequence is TGTGCCAGCAGCTTAGGAGGCGGGAGGGGCTCCTACAATGAGCAGTTCTTC. Full variable domain (missing parts from reference TRBV7-2 and TRBJ2-1): GAGVSQSPSNKVTEKGKDVELRCDPISGHTALYWYRQSLGQGLEFLIYFQGNSAPDKSGLPSDRFSAERTGGSVSTLTIQRTQQEDSAVYLCASSLGGGRGSYNEQFFGPGTRLTVL.

This clone was counted only a few times. The chain employs TRBV7-6 and TRBJ2-4, with TRBD1 as a possible D gene (5 bases). The CDR3 consists of 15 residues. The germline V gene has CDR1 SGHVS and CDR2 FNYEAQ. The V and J ends lost 2 bases and 4 bases respectively, with 12 bases between them. The DNA for the CDR3 is TGTGCCAGCAGCTTAACCCGACAGAGTAAAAACATTCAGTACTTC. Translated: CASSLTRQSKNIQYF.

The rearrangement joins TRBV7-2 to TRBJ2-2; D gene ambiguous. The V end was cut by 4 bases, the J end by 3 bases, with 6 bases between. CDR3 size: 13 residues. Germline loops: CDR1 SGHTA, CDR2 FQGNSA. CDR3 loop: CASSSLYTGELFF. The CDR3 nucleotides are TGTGCCAGCAGCTCCCTGTACACCGGGGAGCTGTTTTTT. Using reference TRBV7-2 and TRBJ2-2 for the parts outside the CDR3, the full variable domain is GAGVSQSPSNKVTEKGKDVELRCDPISGHTALYWYRQSLGQGLEFLIYFQGNSAPDKSGLPSDRFSAERTGGSVSTLTIQRTQQEDSAVYLCASSSLYTGELFFGEGSRLTVL.

V gene TRBV28 combines with J gene TRBJ2-7; tentatively, D is TRBD2 (6 bases). Germline values: CDR1 MDHEN, CDR2 SYDVKM. Trimming shortened V by 6 bases and J by 3 bases, and 15 bases separated the two germline ends. The CDR3 is made up of 14 amino acids. The DNA for the CDR3 is TGTGCCAGCAGATCCGGGGGAGCGGGCTACGAGCAGTACTTC. Amino acid sequence: CASRSGGAGYEQYF.

CDR3 sequence: CAWDGQTGNTIYF. In nucleotides, the CDR3 is TGTGCCTGGGATGGACAGACGGGAAACACCATATATTTT. The chain employs TRBV30 and TRBJ1-3; D perhaps matches TRBD1 (6 bases). The CDR3 sequence is 13 residues long. CDR1 GTSNPN and CDR2 SVGIG come from the germline V gene (reference sequence). Trimming took off 5 bases at V and 4 bases at J, with 12 bases between the two ends.

This chain joins TRBV29-1 and TRBJ1-2, with a tentative D call TRBD1 (6 bases). CDR3 length: 11 residues. Germline V gives CDR1 SQVTM, CDR2 ANQGSEA. V was cut by 7 bases and J by 7 bases, with 13 bases left in between. CDR3 DNA sequence: TGCAGCGGACACAGGGAATTTGGCTACACCTTC. As protein: CSGHREFGYTF. Combining the CDR3 with reference TRBV29-1 and TRBJ1-2 gives the whole variable domain SAVISQKPSRDICQRGTSLTIQCQVDSQVTMMFWYRQQPGQSLTLIATANQGSEATYESGFVIDKFPISRPNLTFSTLTVSNMSPEDSSIYLCSGHREFGYTFGSGTRLTVV.

The chain combines TRBV30 with TRBJ2-5; tentative D call: TRBD1 (5 bases). Germline loops: CDR1 GTSNPN, CDR2 SVGIG (reference sequence). This CDR3 contains 14 residues. Trimming removed 0 bases at V and 5 bases at J, with 13 bases between. CDR3 nucleotide sequence: TGTGCCTGGAGTGTGGGGCACAGAAGGGAGACCCAGTACTTC. As protein: CAWSVGHRRETQYF.

This sequence joins TRBV28 and TRBJ1-4; tentative D call: TRBD1 (5 bases). The V gene's germline CDR1 is MDHEN and CDR2 SYDVKM. Trimming stripped 5 bases from V and 13 bases from J, with 17 bases between. This CDR3 has 13 residues. The CDR3 DNA reads as TGTGCCAGCAGTCGAGCGGGGGTCGGCGGACTGTTTTTT. Translating gives CASSRAGVGGLFF.

The rearrangement links TRBV11-2 to TRBJ1-1, with D hard to call. Germline CDR1 SGHAT, CDR2 FQNNGV. The CDR3 loop spans 14 amino acids. V was clipped by 6 bases and J by 6 bases, with 17 bases between them. The CDR3 bases are TGTGCCAGCAGAGGCGGTTTGGAGTCGTCTGAAGCTTTCTTT. Amino acids: CASRGGLESSEAFF.

In its sample, this clone was seen a few times. V is TRBV6-5 and J is TRBJ2-7, with a weak D call TRBD1 (5 bases). Germline-derived CDR1 and CDR2 are MNHEY and SVGAGI. The CDR3 is 13 amino acids. Trimming pared 5 bases from V and 0 bases from J, leaving 8 bases between. The DNA of the CDR3 is TGTGCCAGCAGTGGCAGGGACTCCTACGAGCAGTACTTC. This sequence encodes CASSGRDSYEQYF.